Many counts were recorded for the clone carrying this TCR beta chain. Antigen: not known. This sample was included in a study of T cells after yellow fever vaccination. General study points: Just a small share of clonotypes turned up in the CD4 compartment as well as the CD8 compartment.

UMIs and a universal primer site were added when TCR cDNA was made by 5'RACE template switching. Via MiXCR, TCRdb re-called the 5' RACE reads, giving one row per CDR3 protein. The repertoire includes roughly 150,000 distinct CDR3 sequences, approximately 6.7% of them detected once, and 2.5% to 3% sits in the top ten. V was clipped by 7 bases and J by 6 bases, with 12 bases between them. The CDR3 sequence is 13 residues long. Germline V CDR1 and CDR2: MNHNS, SASEGT. The specimen comprised CD4+ T cells sorted from PBMCs, sampled about 5 days after the first yellow fever vaccination. This TCR derives from a man between 18 and 29 years old who received the YFV17D yellow fever vaccine. The rearrangement joins TRBV6-1 to TRBJ2-2; D possibly corresponds to TRBD1 (7 bases). Here the CDR3 reads CASTFRGAGELFF. The CDR3 DNA follows: TGTGCCAGCACCTTCAGGGGGGCCGGGGAGCTGTTTTTT.